Listed below are T cell receptor beta chains from one sample, sequenced in a study of liver allograft versus peripheral blood T cells. TCRdb processed the reads anew with MiXCR; each CDR3 protein has one entry. This table holds several thousand distinct CDR3 sequences, over 15% found once. These receptors all stem from a human patient who had a liver transplant. Part of the T cells may come from the graft donor. Both conserved end residues are trimmed from each CDR3. Rows give clone size only sometimes, using once, few, many, or a class for an expanded clone.

CDR3 protein: ASSLSFGGAGNTIY
J gene: TRBJ1-3
clone size: -
V gene: TRBV9

CDR3 protein: ASKDRHGYT
J gene: TRBJ1-2
clone size: -
V gene: TRBV19

CDR3 protein: ASSPEVRTEAF
J gene: TRBJ1-1
clone size: medium-sized
V gene: TRBV18

CDR3 protein: SVDFGSRTY
J gene: TRBJ2-7
clone size: medium-sized
V gene: TRBV29-1

CDR3 protein: ASSKDRAGYGYT
J gene: TRBJ1-2
clone size: -
V gene: TRBV7-9

CDR3 protein: ASSDLTGGEEKLF
J gene: TRBJ1-4
clone size: medium-sized
V gene: TRBV6-1

CDR3 protein: ASSEALGTVNTEAF
J gene: TRBJ1-1
clone size: medium-sized
V gene: TRBV6-1

CDR3 protein: ASSEGNSAEAF
J gene: TRBJ1-1
clone size: once
V gene: TRBV2

CDR3 protein: ASSETGATEAF
J gene: TRBJ1-1
clone size: -
V gene: TRBV6-1

CDR3 protein: ASSSRWGFGNTIY
J gene: TRBJ1-3
clone size: few
V gene: TRBV6-5

CDR3 protein: ASDSPGGPGELF
J gene: TRBJ2-2
clone size: many
V gene: TRBV27

CDR3 protein: ASRRGLAGEAF
J gene: TRBJ1-1
clone size: medium-sized
V gene: TRBV5-4

CDR3 protein: ASGRSRLYNSPLH
J gene: TRBJ1-6
clone size: many
V gene: TRBV6-1

CDR3 protein: ASSLQGSNEKLF
J gene: TRBJ1-4
clone size: medium-sized
V gene: TRBV28

CDR3 protein: SVARQGATEAF
J gene: TRBJ1-1
clone size: medium-sized
V gene: TRBV29-1

CDR3 protein: ASSEGGGREEQF
J gene: TRBJ2-1
clone size: -
V gene: TRBV2

CDR3 protein: AAKPAAIGSPLH
J gene: TRBJ1-6
clone size: medium-sized
V gene: TRBV10-3

CDR3 protein: ASTTGTSSYNEQF
J gene: TRBJ2-1
clone size: few
V gene: TRBV12-3/TRBV12-4

CDR3 protein: AISMMGGLNYNEQF
J gene: TRBJ2-1
clone size: -
V gene: TRBV10-3

CDR3 protein: ASSIDLRGLGEKLF
J gene: TRBJ1-4
clone size: medium-sized
V gene: TRBV19

CDR3 protein: ASSEAPWTGVGYT
J gene: TRBJ1-2
clone size: medium-sized
V gene: TRBV6-1

CDR3 protein: ASSHFPGAAGNTIY
J gene: TRBJ1-3
clone size: large
V gene: TRBV7-2

CDR3 protein: SASRLAGAQETQY
J gene: TRBJ2-5
clone size: -
V gene: TRBV20-1

CDR3 protein: ASSEAAKRAEGYT
J gene: TRBJ1-2
clone size: few
V gene: TRBV25-1

CDR3 protein: ATSTSGDTIY
J gene: TRBJ1-3
clone size: few
V gene: TRBV19

CDR3 protein: ASRDVLRGELF
J gene: TRBJ2-2
clone size: -
V gene: TRBV10-2

CDR3 protein: ASSFRRGDYGYT
J gene: TRBJ1-2
clone size: medium-sized
V gene: TRBV7-9

CDR3 protein: ASSLVGGSNEQY
J gene: TRBJ2-7
clone size: medium-sized
V gene: TRBV7-2

CDR3 protein: SALHRDSSYNSPLH
J gene: TRBJ1-6
clone size: few
V gene: TRBV20-1

CDR3 protein: SASPPQGRVEQY
J gene: TRBJ2-7
clone size: -
V gene: TRBV20-1

CDR3 protein: ASSLGPQYYGYT
J gene: TRBJ1-2
clone size: many
V gene: TRBV7-2

CDR3 protein: ASSPWDTEYEQY
J gene: TRBJ2-7
clone size: medium-sized
V gene: TRBV18

CDR3 protein: ASSSTGGGQAF
J gene: TRBJ1-1
clone size: -
V gene: TRBV6-2/TRBV6-3

CDR3 protein: ASNWNTEAF
J gene: TRBJ1-1
clone size: many
V gene: TRBV6-1

CDR3 protein: ASTRGRNTGELF
J gene: TRBJ2-2
clone size: medium-sized
V gene: TRBV18

CDR3 protein: ASSFETAGYN
J gene: TRBJ1-2
clone size: -
V gene: TRBV11-2

CDR3 protein: SARGFSGGNTIY
J gene: TRBJ1-3
clone size: many
V gene: TRBV20-1

CDR3 protein: ASSVGQGATGELF
J gene: TRBJ2-2
clone size: -
V gene: TRBV9

CDR3 protein: ATSRSIGTGVSEQY
J gene: TRBJ2-7
clone size: medium-sized
V gene: TRBV15

CDR3 protein: SVAGVYTEAF
J gene: TRBJ1-1
clone size: medium-sized
V gene: TRBV29-1

CDR3 protein: ASSGLAASSYNEQF
J gene: TRBJ2-1
clone size: medium-sized
V gene: TRBV18

CDR3 protein: ASSQDGLRVQY
J gene: -
clone size: few
V gene: TRBV14

CDR3 protein: ASTRDRGAYGYT
J gene: TRBJ1-2
clone size: -
V gene: TRBV10-2

CDR3 protein: SVATGTVYGYT
J gene: TRBJ1-2
clone size: medium-sized
V gene: TRBV29-1

CDR3 protein: SARDNYGYT
J gene: TRBJ1-2
clone size: -
V gene: TRBV20-1

CDR3 protein: ASSPGMNTEAF
J gene: TRBJ1-1
clone size: hyperexpanded
V gene: TRBV18

CDR3 protein: ASTVTGFGEKLF
J gene: TRBJ1-4
clone size: few
V gene: TRBV2

CDR3 protein: ASSLVQPQH
J gene: TRBJ1-5
clone size: -
V gene: TRBV5-4

CDR3 protein: ASSLGSGGSNSPLH
J gene: TRBJ1-6
clone size: medium-sized
V gene: TRBV5-4

CDR3 protein: SARRGSQEQY
J gene: TRBJ2-7
clone size: few
V gene: TRBV20-1

CDR3 protein: ASGRAVNEQY
J gene: TRBJ2-7
clone size: many
V gene: TRBV6-2/TRBV6-3